This T cell receptor beta chain is drawn from a study of T cells in Graves' hyperthyroidism and ophthalmopathy. Study information: Peripheral blood was collected at initial diagnosis, before any treatment. Findings and caveats of the study: In simple terms, a model built on 13 V-J features told ophthalmopathy apart from stable hyperthyroidism. Most clonotypes expanded in thyroid above 0.001 were likewise present in blood.

This clonotype occurred many times. Its antigen remains unidentified. Diagnoses used clinical symptoms, serum thyroxine and TRAb, thyroid ultrasound and orbital computed tomography. Researchers took RNA transcripts and amplified the TCR beta CDR3 regions from them. Using the HTBI primer set, a first-round RT-PCR was run on the TCR CDR3. TCRdb passed the multiplex PCR reads through MiXCR, listing each CDR3 protein once. The sample gives 500,000 to 650,000 distinct CDR3 sequences, 20% of which show up once; roughly 50% is in the top ten. The receptor was derived from a middle-aged man with Graves' ophthalmopathy. Specimen: blood.

The CDR3 reads CSARIGIGTPSVDGYTF. In DNA form, the CDR3 reads TGCAGTGCTAGAATTGGGATCGGGACACCCTCGGTGGATGGCTACACCTTC. V gene TRBV20-1 combines with J gene TRBJ1-2; maybe TRBD1 (6 bases). The V gene's germline CDR1 is DFQATT and CDR2 SNEGSKA (reference sequence). V was shortened by 2 bases and J by 6 bases, with 25 bases between the two germline ends. There are 17 residues in the CDR3.